Each of the 29 T cell receptor beta chains below was sequenced from the same sample in a study of T cells in Graves' hyperthyroidism and ophthalmopathy. RNA transcripts yielded amplified TCR beta CDR3 regions. HTBI primers were used for first-round RT-PCR of the TCR CDR3. TCRdb recomputed calls from the multiplex PCR reads with MiXCR, one row per CDR3 protein. The sample lists around 300,000 distinct CDR3 sequences; about 14% were seen once. The material sequenced was blood. All receptors come from a woman under 40 with Graves' hyperthyroidism that later progressed to Graves' ophthalmopathy.

This clonotype turned up a few times. The chain links TRBV4-1 to TRBJ2-5; possibly TRBD1 for D (5 bases). Looked up from germline, CDR1 is MGHRA and CDR2 is YSYEKL. This CDR3 comprises 15 residues. The ends were cut back, 6 bases at V and 5 bases at J, with 19 bases in the middle. The DNA of the CDR3 is TGCGCCAGCAGTCGTTTAGGGGCCGTCGCGGAGACCCAGTACTTC. Translated, it gives CASSRLGAVAETQYF.

The chain has TRBV12-3 or TRBV12-4 and TRBJ2-2; TRBD2 matches at 7 bases. This CDR3 is built from 15 residues. V was clipped by 8 bases and J by 3 bases; unmatched bases: 9. The CDR3 DNA follows: TGTGCCAGCGGTGGGGGAGGGCCAGACACCGGGGAGCTGTTTTTT. Protein: CASGGGGPDTGELFF.

The V and J genes are TRBV27 and TRBJ2-3; TRBD1 might be the D (5 bases). The CDR3 has 14 amino acids. Between the trimmed V and J ends, which lost 8 bases and 0 bases, there was a span of 12 bases. Germline V lookup: CDR1 MNHEY, CDR2 SMNVEV (reference sequence). DNA for the CDR3: TGTGCCAGCGCGGACATTTCTAGCACAGATACGCAGTATTTT. Translation: CASADISSTDTQYF.

This clonotype was recorded at least ten times. The CDR3 DNA is TGTGCCTGGAGTGTACAGGACAGAAGAGAGCAGTACTTC. Amino acids: CAWSVQDRREQYF. This sequence joins TRBV30 and TRBJ2-5; D is perhaps TRBD1 (6 bases). Between the trimmed V and J ends, which lost 0 bases and 11 bases, there was a span of 16 bases. CDR3 size: 13 residues. The V gene's germline CDR1 is GTSNPN and CDR2 SVGIG (reference sequence).

This clonotype was found a few times. Just one base apart from a much larger clone, this may be a read error. This chain joins TRBV11-2 and TRBJ2-7; 7 bases are a match to TRBD1. The germline gives CDR1 SGHAT, CDR2 FQNNGV. This CDR3 has 12 residues. Here the CDR3 DNA reads TGTGCCAACAGCTTTGACAGGGACGAGCAGTACTTC. Encoded protein: CANSFDRDEQYF.

The V call is TRBV6-2 or TRBV6-3, the J call TRBJ1-5; D perhaps matches TRBD1 (5 bases). From germline, CDR1 is MNHEY and CDR2 SVGEGT. The CDR3 loop spans 15 amino acids. V gave up 5 bases and J gave up 3 bases, with 14 bases separating them. CDR3 sequence (DNA): TGTGCCAGCAGTAACGGGACGGCACTCAATCAGCCCCAGCATTTT. Protein sequence: CASSNGTALNQPQHF.

This clonotype came up many times. V gene TRBV27 combines with J gene TRBJ1-1; 7 bases match TRBD1. Germline V gene data show CDR1 as MNHEY and CDR2 as SMNVEV (reference sequence). The CDR3 sequence is 15 residues long. The V segment lost 1 base and the J segment 2 bases; nucleotides outside the gene matches: 4. CDR3 DNA sequence: TGTGCCAGCAGTTTATGGCAGGGGGTTAACACTGAAGCTTTCTTT. Amino acids: CASSLWQGVNTEAFF.

This clonotype was seen many times. The chain is built from TRBV29-1 and TRBJ1-2; D not certain. The CDR3 contains 16 residues. Trimming shortened V by 0 bases and J by 4 bases, and 18 bases separated the two germline ends. The V gene's germline CDR1 is SQVTM and CDR2 ANQGSEA. The CDR3 here is CSVEDQAAPRGYGYTF. The CDR3 DNA is TGCAGCGTTGAAGATCAGGCAGCCCCGCGGGGCTATGGCTACACCTTC.

This clonotype was seen many times. This rearrangement joins TRBV11-2 to TRBJ2-7; 14 nucleotides agree with TRBD2. The CDR3 is made up of 15 amino acids. V was clipped by 5 bases and J by 6 bases; unmatched bases: 6. Germline values: CDR1 SGHAT, CDR2 FQNNGV. The CDR3 loop reads CASSPGLAGEVEQYF. Written as DNA, the CDR3 is TGTGCCAGCAGCCCGGGACTAGCGGGAGAGGTCGAGCAGTACTTC.

The table lists this clonotype with a few counts. The chain recombines TRBV29-1 with TRBJ2-6; the D call may be TRBD1 or TRBD2 (5 bases each). CDR1 is SQVTM and CDR2 is ANQGSEA in the germline V gene. Trimming stripped 3 bases from V and 1 base from J, with 13 bases between. The length of the CDR3 is 16 residues. This CDR3 is CSVEGDRESGANVLTF. The CDR3 DNA reads TGCAGCGTTGAGGGGGACCGCGAATCTGGGGCCAACGTCCTGACTTTC.

This clonotype occurred many times. The gene calls are TRBV20-1 and TRBJ2-3; tentatively, D is TRBD1 (6 bases). Germline V CDR1 and CDR2: DFQATT, SNEGSKA (reference sequence). V dropped 5 bases and J dropped 3 bases, with 12 bases sitting between them. CDR3 size: 13 residues. The DNA for the CDR3 is TGCAGTGCTTCTGAGACAGGAACAGATACGCAGTATTTT. It codes for CSASETGTDTQYF.

The rearrangement uses TRBV12-3 or TRBV12-4 and TRBJ2-1, with 8 bases lining up with TRBD1. This CDR3 spans 16 amino acids. The V and J ends lost 2 bases and 4 bases, in that order; junction bases with no gene match: 7. CDR3 region: CASSLWGDRPYNEQFF. CDR3 bases: TGTGCCAGCAGTTTATGGGGGGACAGGCCTTACAATGAGCAGTTCTTC.

In its sample, this clonotype was seen a few times. This chain uses TRBV25-1 with TRBJ1-2; D gene uncertain. The ends were cut back, 2 bases at V and 6 bases at J, with 7 bases in the middle. Per germline, CDR1 MGHDK and CDR2 SYGVNS. The CDR3 has 12 residues. In nucleotides, the CDR3 is TGTGCCAGCAGTGAAGGGTGGGATGGCTACACCTTC. Residues: CASSEGWDGYTF.

This sequence joins TRBV12-3 or TRBV12-4 and TRBJ1-2; D is unresolved. V was trimmed by 0 bases and J by 2 bases, leaving 10 bases between them. CDR3 length equals 15 residues. The CDR3 bases are TGTGCCAGCAGTTTAGCCCCCGTTACAAACTATGGCTACACCTTC. This translates into CASSLAPVTNYGYTF.

Many counts were recorded for this clonotype. The gene calls are TRBV5-1 and TRBJ2-7; D gene unclear. V lost 1 base and J lost 6, with 11 bases in between. CDR1 SGHRS and CDR2 YFSETQ come from the germline V gene. The CDR3 runs 13 residues. As DNA, the CDR3 is TGCGCCAGCAGCTTGAGCGTGTCCCGCGAGCAGTACTTC. This gives the protein CASSLSVSREQYF.

The V call is TRBV3-1, the J call TRBJ2-3, with 12 nucleotides matching TRBD2. V lost 3 bases and J lost 8; bases outside the gene matches: 6. The CDR3 covers 15 residues. The germline gives CDR1 LGHDT, CDR2 YNNKEL (reference sequence). Written as DNA, the CDR3 is TGTGCCAGCAGCCAGACTAGCGGGAGATTTGGTACGCAGTATTTT. It translates to CASSQTSGRFGTQYF.

The CDR3 DNA follows: TGTGCCAGCAGTTTAAAGATAGCGGGATACAATGAGCAGTTCTTC. As protein: CASSLKIAGYNEQFF. The rearrangement uses TRBV12-3 or TRBV12-4 and TRBJ2-1, with TRBD2 identical over 8 bases. The CDR3 runs to 15 residues. Trimming took 2 bases from V and 4 from J; bases not matched to a gene: 4.

This clonotype occurred many times. This rearrangement joins TRBV11-2 to TRBJ2-3; D is uncertain. Germline V CDR1 and CDR2: SGHAT, FQNNGV. The CDR3 contains 14 residues. The V end lost 1 base, the J end lost 1 base, and 6 bases lay between the germline ends. The CDR3 loop reads CASSLVVGTDTQYF. The CDR3 DNA is TGTGCCAGCAGCTTAGTCGTGGGCACAGATACGCAGTATTTT.

The rearrangement joins TRBV19 to TRBJ2-3, with D possibly matching TRBD2 (6 bases). Germline assignment: CDR1 LNHDA and CDR2 SQIVND (reference sequence). The germline V and J ends were trimmed by 8 bases and 3 bases, with 18 bases remaining between them. This CDR3 region has 15 residues. DNA for the CDR3: TGTGCCAGTTCTTCAGAGGGAGGAAGGACAGATACGCAGTATTTT. It encodes CASSSEGGRTDTQYF.

This clonotype was found many times. Relative to the germline gene, one junction end is altered; a read error may explain this. The V and J genes are TRBV12-3 or TRBV12-4 and TRBJ1-2; D possibly corresponds to TRBD1 (6 bases). There are 12 residues in the CDR3. CDR3 DNA: TGCGCAACCGGGGGCCCCAACTATGGCTACACCTTC. Protein: CATGGPNYGYTF.

Many counts were recorded for this clonotype. V gene TRBV28 combines with J gene TRBJ2-5; 10 bases are shared with TRBD2. The CDR3 runs 16 residues. J was trimmed by 4 bases and V by 5 bases; bases with no gene match: 10. Germline-derived CDR1 and CDR2 are MDHEN and SYDVKM. The DNA for the CDR3 is TGTGCCAGCAGTCTCCCCGCTAGCGGGAGCTCAGAGACCCAGTACTTC. The encoded protein is CASSLPASGSSETQYF.

The V gene is TRBV6-2 or TRBV6-3, the J gene TRBJ2-2; D unclear. CDR1 is MNHEY, CDR2 SVGEGT, per germline. The CDR3 loop spans 11 amino acids. V lost 7 bases to trimming and J lost 6 bases, with 6 bases between them. The CDR3 protein is CASNSPGELFF. The CDR3 bases are TGTGCCAGCAACTCCCCCGGGGAGCTGTTTTTT.

This clonotype was seen ten or more times. V usage is TRBV7-9 and J usage is TRBJ2-1, with 10 nucleotides matching TRBD2. The CDR3 has 17 amino acids. CDR1 is SEHNR, CDR2 FQNEAQ, per germline (reference sequence). J was trimmed by 0 bases and V by 2 bases; bases with no gene match: 4. The CDR3 DNA follows: TGTGCCAGCAGCTTAAGGCCTAGCGGGAGCTCCTACAATGAGCAGTTCTTC. Encoded protein: CASSLRPSGSSYNEQFF.

This clonotype was seen ten or more times. The chain has TRBV7-8 and TRBJ2-3; 7 bases agree with TRBD2. The CDR3 contains 15 residues. Germline V gene data show CDR1 as SGHVS and CDR2 as FQNEAQ. V was pared by 4 bases and J by 3 bases, with 7 bases of the junction left unmatched. The CDR3 bases are TGTGCCAGCAGCTCCCTCGGCGGGAGAACAGATACGCAGTATTTT. This gives the protein CASSSLGGRTDTQYF.

This clonotype has a count of ten or more. V usage is TRBV20-1 and J usage is TRBJ2-5; D gene ambiguous. The CDR3 covers 15 residues. Germline V CDR1 and CDR2: DFQATT, SNEGSKA (reference sequence). V was clipped by 5 bases and J by 0 bases, with 16 bases between them. As DNA, the CDR3 is TGCAGTGCTCTGAAGGCCGGCGGCAACCAAGAGACCCAGTACTTC. Protein: CSALKAGGNQETQYF.

This clonotype was counted ten times or more. The chain links TRBV20-1 to TRBJ2-1, with D possibly matching TRBD1 (6 bases). This CDR3 comprises 12 residues. Germline values: CDR1 DFQATT, CDR2 SNEGSKA (reference sequence). Trimming left V 6 bases short and J 6 bases short, with 12 bases between. The CDR3 sequence: CSAPGTTNEQFF. CDR3 DNA: TGCAGTGCCCCGGGGACAACCAATGAGCAGTTCTTC.

This clonotype came up many times. The chain carries TRBV6-1 and TRBJ2-7; 9 positions agree with TRBD1. Germline CDR1 reads MNHNS; CDR2 reads SASEGT. The CDR3 totals 22 residues. The V segment lost 6 bases and the J segment 2 bases; nucleotides outside the gene matches: 29. CDR3 nucleotides: TGTGCCAGCAGAGACAGGGGGTTTACCCCCTCCATGAACTTTTATGTAACCTACGAGCAGTACTTC. This encodes CASRDRGFTPSMNFYVTYEQYF.

The genes are TRBV6-2 or TRBV6-3 and TRBJ2-1; 12 positions agree with TRBD1. The CDR3 sequence is 14 residues long. The germline V gene has CDR1 MNHEY and CDR2 SVGEGT. After removal of 6 bases from V and 9 bases from J, the junction contained 6 bases not matched to a gene. CDR3 in amino acids: CASSRDRGLVEQFF. CDR3 DNA: TGTGCCAGCAGCAGGGACAGGGGGCTAGTTGAGCAGTTCTTC.

The genes are TRBV7-2 and TRBJ2-5; TRBD2 agrees at 7 bases. The V gene's germline CDR1 is SGHTA and CDR2 FQGNSA. CDR3 length: 14 residues. The V gene end was trimmed by 4 bases and the J gene end by 3 bases; junction bases not matched to a gene: 5. For the CDR3, the DNA is TGTGCCAGCAGCTCTAGCGGACCCAAAGAGACCCAGTACTTC. Its protein product is CASSSSGPKETQYF.